This T cell receptor (beta chain) comes out of a study of T cells in Graves' hyperthyroidism and ophthalmopathy. CDR1 SGHVS and CDR2 FNYEAQ come from the germline V gene. The CDR3 length is 16 residues. The V and J ends lost 5 bases and 2 bases, in that order; junction bases with no gene match: 12. From RNA transcripts, TCR beta CDR3 regions were amplified. HTBI primers drove first-round RT-PCR of the TCR CDR3. TCRdb called the multiplex PCR reads again in MiXCR, with one record for every CDR3 protein. The sample yields approximately 500,000 distinct CDR3 sequences, approximately 44% seen once. Material: peripheral blood or thyroid tissue (not recorded which). This sequence joins TRBV7-6 and TRBJ2-7; 7 bases match TRBD2. This TCR was sampled from a woman between 18 and 29 years old with Graves' hyperthyroidism. In DNA, the CDR3 is TGTGCCAGCAGCGCGTCAACGGGACTAACCGCCTACGAGCAGTACTTC. This sequence encodes CASSASTGLTAYEQYF.